This T cell receptor (beta chain) was found in a study of blood T cell repertoires in COVID-19. Overall study: In each case, the material was cDNA or gDNA derived from T cells, B-cell-depleted T cells, or PBMCs.

With respect to this clone: This CDR3 is also generated by other DNA sequences in the sample.

V was cut by 6 bases and J by 5 bases, with 7 bases left in between. Germline V lookup: CDR1 KGHSH, CDR2 LQKENI. The CDR3 has 11 amino acids. Data came from immunoSEQ multiplex PCR; TCRdb stores just in-frame clones and leaves some out. The table lists roughly 300,000 clones, over 75% of them singletons. The receptor was isolated from a human donor in a cohort sampled during active COVID-19. Sequenced material: peripheral blood. The J gene is TRBJ2-5, the V gene TRBV18; maybe TRBD1 (5 bases). This CDR3 is CASSRVETQYF. The CDR3 nucleotides are TGTGCCAGCTCCAGGGTGGAGACCCAGTACTTC.